These 27 T cell receptor beta chains originate from one sample sequenced in a study of shared clonotypes between healthy human individuals (dated by TCRdb to between 2020 and 2021). The receptor library was made with the immunoSEQ multiplex PCR assay. The table comes from immuneACCESS by way of TCRdb, which keeps in-frame sequences with V and J called. Part of the clones is missing from these tables; in studies checked, under half for an unresolved V gene and the rest for unknown reasons. This sample has 800,000 or so clones in its table, and approximately 97% of those were observed once. About 0.22% of the sample rests with the top ten. CD8 naive samples consisted of CD45RO-negative cells that were positively selected for CCR7, yielding a CD45RA+CCR7+ population without TemRA cells. Sequenced sample: naive CD8+ T cells sorted from blood. The cell subset or site label of this sample denotes: CD45RA+CCR7+. These receptors all stem from a man aged 25-45 years in good health.

The chain joins TRBV25-1 to TRBJ2-5, with D possibly called TRBD1 or TRBD2 (5 bases each). The ends were cut back, 5 bases at V and 3 bases at J, with 16 bases in the middle. The CDR3 covers 15 residues. Per germline, CDR1 MGHDK and CDR2 SYGVNS. CDR3 protein: CASSLGASSKETQYF. Here the CDR3 DNA reads TGTGCCAGCAGTCTCGGGGCTAGCAGTAAAGAGACCCAGTACTTC.

Regarding this clone: The junction differs from germline at one of its ends, possibly a read error. V is TRBV6-1 and J is TRBJ2-5; D is unclear. This CDR3 is built from 9 residues. Germline-derived CDR1 and CDR2 are MNHNS and SASEGT. The CDR3 coding sequence is TGTGCCAGCAGTGACAACAACAACTTC. It specifies CASSDNNNF.

CDR3 nucleotide sequence: TGTGCCAGCTTAGGCCGAGCTGGGAAACTGTTTTTT. Translating gives CASLGRAGKLFF. The chain links TRBV27 to TRBJ1-4, with D uncertain. Per the germline V gene, CDR1 is MNHEY and CDR2 is SMNVEV (reference sequence). CDR3 size: 12 residues. Trimming stripped 8 bases from V and 11 bases from J, with 15 bases between. Full variable domain (rest looked up from reference TRBV27 and TRBJ1-4): EAQVTQNPRYLITVTGKKLTVTCSQNMNHEYMSWYRQDPGLGLRQIYYSMNVEVTDKGDVPEGYKVSRKEKRNFPLILESPSPNQTSLYFCASLGRAGKLFFGSGTQLSVL.

The chain is built from TRBV7-8 and TRBJ1-3; 7 bases are shared with TRBD1. Trimming removed 5 bases from V and 0 bases from J; junction bases left unmatched: 7. The germline V gene has CDR1 SGHVS and CDR2 FQNEAQ. The CDR3 has 16 residues. CDR3 nucleotide sequence: TGTGCCAGCAGCCGACAGGGCCAAGGCTCTGGAAACACCATATATTTT. Protein: CASSRQGQGSGNTIYF.

The rearrangement uses TRBV11-2 and TRBJ2-7, with D maybe TRBD1 (6 bases). There are 16 residues in the CDR3. Germline assignment: CDR1 SGHAT and CDR2 FQNNGV. The germline V and J ends were trimmed by 1 base and 1 base, with 14 bases remaining between them. The CDR3 DNA reads TGTGCCAGCAGCTTAGCCCCAGGGGCACAGTCCTACGAGCAGTACTTC. Protein: CASSLAPGAQSYEQYF.

The rearrangement links TRBV13 to TRBJ2-7; no clear D gene. V was cut by 3 bases and J by 6 bases, with 6 bases left in between. Germline values: CDR1 PRHDT, CDR2 FYEKMQ (reference sequence). The CDR3 consists of 11 residues. In nucleotides, the CDR3 is TGTGCCAGCAGCTTTAAGGCCGAGCAGTACTTC. Residues: CASSFKAEQYF.

The chain carries TRBV6-1 and TRBJ2-3; no reliable D call. Between the trimmed V and J ends, which lost 1 base and 0 bases, there was a span of 14 bases. Germline V CDR1 and CDR2: MNHNS, SASEGT. The CDR3 contains 17 residues. The CDR3 here is CASSEDPYSDSTDTQYF. The CDR3 DNA reads as TGTGCCAGCAGTGAAGACCCCTACTCCGATAGCACAGATACGCAGTATTTT.

The gene calls are TRBV6-1 and TRBJ2-7; D not resolved. The CDR3 has 14 amino acids. Trimming stripped 0 bases from V and 4 bases from J, with 10 bases between. Germline V gene data show CDR1 as MNHNS and CDR2 as SASEGT. The CDR3 bases are TGTGCCAGCAGTGAAGCGATAACAGCATACGAGCAGTACTTC. Amino acid sequence: CASSEAITAYEQYF.

This rearrangement joins TRBV10-3 to TRBJ2-2; 7 bases agree with TRBD2. With 0 bases clipped from V and 4 bases from J, the junction kept 17 bases outside the gene matches. The germline gives CDR1 ENHRY, CDR2 SYGVKD. The CDR3 runs to 20 residues. CDR3 nucleotides: TGTGCCATCAGTGAGTCGAAAGGGTTGGGCGGCGGGAGAAGCACCGGGGAGCTGTTTTTT. Translated: CAISESKGLGGGRSTGELFF.

This clone was detected once. This chain links TRBV7-2 with TRBJ2-1, with D unresolved. CDR1 is SGHTA and CDR2 is FQGNSA in the germline V gene. The CDR3 totals 11 residues. Trimming took 7 bases from V and 10 from J, leaving 11 bases between them. The CDR3 here is CASTAGREQFF. CDR3 bases: TGTGCCAGCACCGCCGGTAGAGAGCAGTTCTTC.

CDR3 bases: TGTGCCAGCAGGCTTTCTAGCGGGAGGGGATACAATGAGCAGTTCTTC. Amino acid sequence: CASRLSSGRGYNEQFF. The J gene is TRBJ2-1, the V gene TRBV6-6; 12 positions agree with TRBD2. Germline values: CDR1 MNHNY, CDR2 SVGAGI (reference sequence). CDR3 length: 16 residues. After removal of 6 bases from V and 4 bases from J, the junction contained 7 bases not matched to a gene.

The chain recombines TRBV2 with TRBJ2-7; D unresolved. Trimming cost V 7 bases and J 5 bases, with 15 bases left between them. Germline V CDR1 and CDR2: SNHLY, FYNNEI. This CDR3 spans 13 amino acids. CDR3 sequence (DNA): TGTGCCAGCAATGACGGGTTGTTCGACGAGCAGTACTTC. It is translated as CASNDGLFDEQYF.

CDR3 loop: CASRRPGDTQYF. CDR3 DNA: TGTGCCAGCAGAAGACCGGGAGATACGCAGTATTTT. V gene TRBV7-9 combines with J gene TRBJ2-3; D unclear. Trimming stripped 6 bases from V and 5 bases from J, with 9 bases between. The CDR3 length is 12 residues. Germline values: CDR1 SEHNR, CDR2 FQNEAQ (reference sequence).

The chain combines TRBV14 with TRBJ1-4, with 7 bases that match TRBD1. There are 15 residues in the CDR3. The trim removed 4 bases at V and 5 bases at J, leaving 7 bases unmatched. Germline CDR1 is SGHDN and CDR2 is FVKESK. The DNA for the CDR3 is TGTGCCAGCAGCCCCAGACAGGGCACAAATGAAAAACTGTTTTTT. Translation: CASSPRQGTNEKLFF. Full variable domain (rest looked up from reference TRBV14 and TRBJ1-4): EAGVTQFPSHSVIEKGQTVTLRCDPISGHDNLYWYRRVMGKEIKFLLHFVKESKQDESGMPNNRFLAERTGGTYSTLKVQPAELEDSGVYFCASSPRQGTNEKLFFGSGTQLSVL.

The chain has TRBV2 and TRBJ2-1; TRBD2 matches 8 bases. Trimming removed 3 bases from V and 5 bases from J; junction bases left unmatched: 6. Per the germline V gene, CDR1 is SNHLY and CDR2 is FYNNEI. The CDR3 has 15 residues. In nucleotides, the CDR3 is TGTGCCAGCAGTGACTCGGGAGGGCCACACAATGAGCAGTTCTTC. It codes for CASSDSGGPHNEQFF.

The chain is built from TRBV9 and TRBJ2-2; 8 bases match TRBD1. The germline CDR1 and CDR2 sequences are SGDLS and YYNGEE. The CDR3 contains 15 residues. Unmatched junction bases numbered 5, after V lost 4 bases and J lost 3 bases. The DNA of the CDR3 is TGTGCCAGCAGCCGTGGACAGGGTTACACCGGGGAGCTGTTTTTT. Translating gives CASSRGQGYTGELFF.

The CDR3 reads CASSPNLAGSHEQYF. The CDR3, as DNA: TGTGCCAGCAGCCCGAATCTAGCGGGGAGCCACGAGCAGTACTTC. The genes are TRBV7-9 and TRBJ2-7; 9 bases align to TRBD2. Germline-derived CDR1 and CDR2 are SEHNR and FQNEAQ (reference sequence). CDR3 length equals 15 residues. V dropped 5 bases and J dropped 5; count of bases not matched to a gene: 10.

This clone was seen once. The sample carries other DNA sequences with the same CDR3. The rearrangement uses TRBV6-5 and TRBJ1-5; D not certain. The CDR3 has 13 residues. Germline V gives CDR1 MNHEY, CDR2 SVGAGI. Between the trimmed V and J ends, which lost 8 bases and 4 bases, there was a span of 12 bases. The DNA for the CDR3 is TGTGCCAGCTCTTACAGTTCTAATCAGCCCCAGCATTTT. As protein: CASSYSSNQPQHF.

This chain uses TRBV7-6 with TRBJ2-7; the match to TRBD2 covers 11 bases. Trimming took 5 bases from V and 2 from J; bases not matched to a gene: 11. The germline V gene encodes CDR1 SGHVS and CDR2 FNYEAQ. The CDR3 has 17 amino acids. CDR3 region: CASSPHGLAGLPYEQYF. The CDR3 coding sequence is TGTGCCAGCAGCCCCCATGGACTAGCGGGCCTCCCCTACGAGCAGTACTTC.

This clone has just one count. The rearrangement uses TRBV28 and TRBJ2-3; TRBD1 might be the D (6 bases). CDR1 is MDHEN, CDR2 SYDVKM, per germline. V lost 3 bases and J 0 bases, leaving 22 bases between the germline ends. The CDR3 is 19 residues long. The CDR3 DNA reads TGTGCCAGCAGTTTCGTAGGACAGAGTGATGGGCCCAGCACAGATACGCAGTATTTT. Protein product: CASSFVGQSDGPSTDTQYF.

The chain employs TRBV7-8 and TRBJ2-1; 11 nucleotides align to TRBD2. The V gene's germline CDR1 is SGHVS and CDR2 FQNEAQ. The CDR3 loop spans 18 amino acids. Trimming at V came to 5 bases and at J to 3 bases, leaving 12 bases not matched to a gene. CDR3 in DNA: TGTGCCAGCAGCCCCGCCGCTCCGGGACTAGCGGACTACAATGAGCAGTTCTTC. Translating gives CASSPAAPGLADYNEQFF.

The gene calls are TRBV5-6 and TRBJ2-1; 7 nucleotides match TRBD2. This CDR3 is 15 amino acids long. CDR1 and CDR2 from the germline V gene are SGHDT and YYEEEE. The V gene end was trimmed by 6 bases and the J gene end by 4 bases; junction bases not matched to a gene: 10. The CDR3 spells CASIIAGLDYNEQFF. The CDR3 bases are TGTGCCAGCATCATAGCGGGCTTAGATTACAATGAGCAGTTCTTC.

The rearrangement joins TRBV7-9 to TRBJ2-7; TRBD2 matches at 11 bases. The CDR3 has 15 amino acids. CDR1 is SEHNR and CDR2 is FQNEAQ in the germline V gene (reference sequence). After removal of 4 bases from V and 5 bases from J, the junction contained 7 bases not matched to a gene. The CDR3 here is CASSSPSGRFHEQYF. In DNA, the CDR3 is TGTGCCAGCAGCTCACCTAGCGGGAGGTTCCACGAGCAGTACTTC.

This rearrangement joins TRBV7-9 to TRBJ2-5; D is uncertain. Trimming shortened V by 1 base and J by 3 bases, and 6 bases separated the two germline ends. Germline CDR1 SEHNR, CDR2 FQNEAQ (reference sequence). The length of the CDR3 is 13 residues. The CDR3 DNA reads TGTGCCAGCAGCTTAGTACAGAAAGAGACCCAGTACTTC. Translating it yields CASSLVQKETQYF.

This clone has a handful of counts. The chain recombines TRBV28 with TRBJ1-5; the D gene is possibly TRBD1 (6 bases). The CDR3 spans 17 residues. Trimming left V 3 bases short and J 2 bases short, with 17 bases between. Germline V gene sequence: CDR1 MDHEN, CDR2 SYDVKM. DNA of the CDR3: TGTGCCAGCAGTTTTCACAGGGAGAAGTGGGGCAATCAGCCCCAGCATTTT. This encodes CASSFHREKWGNQPQHF.

The gene calls are TRBV10-2 and TRBJ2-7, with 16 bases lining up with TRBD2. CDR1 and CDR2 from the germline V gene are WSHSY and SAAADI. V lost 3 bases to trimming and J lost 7 bases; unmatched junction nucleotides: 9. The CDR3 has 17 residues. The CDR3 region has the DNA TGCGCCAGCAGTGATGTGGGACTAGCGGGAGGGCCGAGTGAGCAGTACTTC. Amino acid sequence: CASSDVGLAGGPSEQYF.

Regarding this clone: The same CDR3 is also encoded by other DNA sequences in this sample. The V gene is TRBV7-9, the J gene TRBJ2-7, with no clear D. Germline V lookup: CDR1 SEHNR, CDR2 FQNEAQ (reference sequence). Trimming shortened V by 5 bases and J by 2 bases, and 10 bases separated the two germline ends. This CDR3 comprises 13 residues. This chain's CDR3 is CASSRGLAYEQYF. Here the CDR3 DNA reads TGTGCCAGCAGCCGCGGCCTTGCCTACGAGCAGTACTTC.